This note documents a single T cell receptor beta chain sequence. As yet, its antigen is unknown. The V and J ends lost 3 bases and 2 bases respectively, with 17 bases between them. Per germline, CDR1 MNHEY and CDR2 SVGAGI. The CDR3 is made up of 17 amino acids. The data belong to a study of healthy donors' naive CD4 and CD8 T cells. Study results and limitations: CDR3 charge plus V and J genes appeared to account for around 12% of CD4/CD8 variance.

A linear amplification protocol produced the TCR libraries from 400 to 550 ng of total RNA. TCRdb re-analysed the reads in MiXCR, keeping a single row per CDR3 protein. Seen here are roughly 200,000 distinct CDR3 sequences, 65% to 75% observed once, and the top ten hold less than 2.5%. The TCR sequence derives from a pool of human donors in good health; the sample pools cells from several healthy donors. V is TRBV6-5 and J is TRBJ2-1, with D hard to call. Specimen: naive CD4+ and CD8+ T cells sorted from blood, pooled from several donors. CDR3 in DNA: TGTGCCAGCAGTTATATGTGGGCGAATGATGCCTACAATGAGCAGTTCTTC. Translating gives CASSYMWANDAYNEQFF.